Presented here are 28 T cell receptor beta chains from one specimen sequenced in a study of T cell responses to AZD1222 COVID-19 vaccine. The repertoire was sequenced with immunoSEQ multiplex PCR; TCRdb's copy has only in-frame clones and lacks some. The sample has approximately 150,000 clones; nearly 95% are singletons. The specimen was peripheral blood, collected on day 0 of AZD1222 vaccination. These receptors originate from an adult in good health.

The chain employs TRBV5-1 and TRBJ2-3; D uncertain. CDR1 and CDR2 from the germline V gene are SGHRS and YFSETQ. The CDR3 extends over 15 amino acids. With 1 base removed from V and 0 bases from J, the gap between germline ends came to 9 bases. The CDR3 is CASSLLGWSTDTQYF. CDR3 bases: TGCGCCAGCAGCTTGCTGGGGTGGAGCACAGATACGCAGTATTTT.

The chain carries TRBV29-1 and TRBJ1-1; D not resolved. V was trimmed by 2 bases and J by 1 base, leaving 8 bases between them. The CDR3 extends over 13 amino acids. Germline CDR1 and CDR2: SQVTM and ANQGSEA. This CDR3 is CSVEKPQNTEAFF. In DNA form, the CDR3 reads TGCAGCGTTGAAAAACCTCAGAACACTGAAGCTTTCTTT.

The chain uses TRBV10-3 and TRBJ1-2, with D perhaps matching TRBD1 (6 bases). The CDR3 extends over 15 amino acids. V dropped 0 bases and J dropped 5 bases, with 13 bases sitting between them. The V gene's germline CDR1 is ENHRY and CDR2 SYGVKD. The DNA of the CDR3 is TGTGCCATCAGTGAGTCGGGGGGGCGCATGTATGGCTACACCTTC. Its translation: CAISESGGRMYGYTF.

The chain carries TRBV6-5 and TRBJ2-5, with 7 bases aligning to TRBD1. CDR3 length: 14 residues. Germline trimming cut 7 bases from V and 0 bases from J; bases unmatched to any gene: 5. The germline V gene encodes CDR1 MNHEY and CDR2 SVGAGI. The CDR3 nucleotides read TGTGCCAGCATGGGACAGTACAACCAAGAGACCCAGTACTTC. This gives the protein CASMGQYNQETQYF.

This sequence joins TRBV6-5 and TRBJ2-7, with D maybe TRBD1 (6 bases). V was clipped by 0 bases and J by 2 bases, with 8 bases between them. The CDR3 length is 14 residues. Germline lookup yields CDR1 MNHEY and CDR2 SVGAGI. In nucleotides, the CDR3 is TGTGCCAGCAGTTACTCAAGGACAGCCTACGAGCAGTACTTC. Translated: CASSYSRTAYEQYF.

Here the CDR3 DNA reads TGTGCCAGCAGTAGACGGACAGGGGGAGCTGAAGCTTTCTTT. Protein: CASSRRTGGAEAFF. This chain connects TRBV27 to TRBJ1-1; 10 bases line up with TRBD1. The CDR3 consists of 14 residues. V lost 5 bases, J lost 6 bases, and 6 bases stayed unmatched. From germline, CDR1 is MNHEY and CDR2 SMNVEV (reference sequence).

The chain couples TRBV30 to TRBJ2-5; D may be TRBD2 (6 bases). CDR3 size: 13 residues. V was trimmed by 1 base and J by 4 bases, leaving 10 bases between them. Germline lookup yields CDR1 GTSNPN and CDR2 SVGIG (reference sequence). CDR3 in amino acids: CAWSGGGLETQYF. The CDR3, as DNA: TGTGCCTGGAGTGGGGGAGGTTTAGAGACCCAGTACTTC.

This chain uses TRBV6-5 with TRBJ2-7; 8 bases agree with TRBD1. This CDR3 is 15 amino acids long. The junction had 11 bases not matched to a gene; V was cut back by 7 bases and J by 3 bases. CDR1 and CDR2 (germline): MNHEY, SVGAGI. The CDR3 DNA reads as TGTGCCAGCACCTCTGACAGGGGATACGACTACGAGCAGTACTTC. Amino acids: CASTSDRGYDYEQYF.

V gene TRBV30 combines with J gene TRBJ1-4; 8 bases line up with TRBD1. The CDR3 has 14 residues. The germline V gene has CDR1 GTSNPN and CDR2 SVGIG (reference sequence). Germline trimming cut 4 bases from V and 4 bases from J; bases unmatched to any gene: 5. In nucleotides, the CDR3 is TGTGCCTGGAACCAAGACAGGGGTAATGAAAAACTGTTTTTT. Encoded protein: CAWNQDRGNEKLFF.

The V gene is TRBV7-2, the J gene TRBJ2-3; 13 positions match TRBD2. This CDR3 region has 15 residues. J lost 6 bases, V lost 5 bases, and 5 bases had no gene match. Germline values: CDR1 SGHTA, CDR2 FQGNSA. The chain's CDR3 is CASSRTSGSSDTQYF. Written as DNA, the CDR3 is TGTGCCAGCAGCCGGACTAGCGGGAGTTCGGATACGCAGTATTTT.

The chain joins TRBV6-6 to TRBJ2-4; 14 bases are a match to TRBD2. Trimming removed 5 bases from V and 0 bases from J; junction bases left unmatched: 6. The CDR3 is 18 residues long. The V gene's germline CDR1 is MNHNY and CDR2 SVGAGI (reference sequence). CDR3 sequence reads: CASSPPGLAGVAKNIQYF. The CDR3 DNA follows: TGTGCCAGCAGTCCTCCGGGACTAGCGGGGGTAGCCAAAAACATTCAGTACTTC.

The V gene is TRBV11-2, the J gene TRBJ1-1; D is possibly TRBD1 (6 bases). The V end was cut by 3 bases, the J end by 2 bases, with 13 bases between. CDR1 is SGHAT, CDR2 FQNNGV, per germline. The CDR3 length is 15 residues. DNA of the CDR3: TGTGCCAGCAGCTTCTACGGGACACCTAACACTGAAGCTTTCTTT. Residues: CASSFYGTPNTEAFF.

This chain links TRBV27 with TRBJ2-7, with D perhaps TRBD2 (7 bases). Trimming stripped 5 bases from V and 4 bases from J, with 24 bases between. The CDR3 contains 17 residues. From germline, CDR1 is MNHEY and CDR2 SMNVEV (reference sequence). For the CDR3, the DNA is TGTGCCAGCAGTCTCCACCCCCCGGGGGGCTCCTCTTACGAGCAGTACTTC. Amino acid sequence: CASSLHPPGGSSYEQYF.

The table lists this clone with a count of one. This chain joins TRBV24-1 and TRBJ2-5; 7 bases are a match to TRBD1. Trimming removed 6 bases from V and 1 base from J; junction bases left unmatched: 7. From germline, CDR1 is KGHDR and CDR2 SFDVKD. The CDR3 length is 15 residues. The CDR3 coding sequence is TGTGCCACCAGTAAAACGGGACAGTTCCAAGAGACCCAGTACTTC. This gives the protein CATSKTGQFQETQYF.

The chain has TRBV5-4 and TRBJ1-1, with a weak D call TRBD1 (6 bases). V lost 8 bases and J 3 bases, leaving 17 bases between the germline ends. Germline V gene lookup returns CDR1 SGHNT and CDR2 YYREEE (reference sequence). There are 14 residues in the CDR3. CDR3 amino acids: CASESRDTDTEAFF. The CDR3 coding sequence is TGTGCCAGTGAGAGTCGGGACACCGACACTGAAGCTTTCTTT.

This rearrangement joins TRBV21-1 to TRBJ1-5; TRBD1 was called by the table and not checked on the DNA. TRBV21-1 is listed as a pseudogene. The CDR3 length is 18 residues. The CDR3 DNA reads as TGTGCCAGCAGCAATGGGCCCCCGGGACAAGTACCGAGAACGCCCCAGCATTTT. Its translation: CASSNGPPGQVPRTPQHF.

The genes are TRBV28 and TRBJ1-5, with D possibly matching TRBD1 (5 bases). From germline, CDR1 is MDHEN and CDR2 SYDVKM. This CDR3 region has 16 residues. The V and J ends lost 2 bases and 0 bases respectively, with 11 bases between them. The CDR3: CASSLTGPYSNQPQHF. The DNA of the CDR3 is TGTGCCAGCAGTTTAACAGGACCCTATAGCAATCAGCCCCAGCATTTT.

V usage is TRBV6-2 or TRBV6-3 and J usage is TRBJ2-7, with 7 positions matching TRBD2. V gave up 2 bases and J gave up 2 bases; unmatched junction bases: 6. This CDR3 region has 15 residues. Germline assignment: CDR1 MNHEY and CDR2 SVGEGT. DNA of the CDR3: TGTGCCAGCAGTTACCGCGGGAGTCCCCCCTACGAGCAGTACTTC. As protein: CASSYRGSPPYEQYF.

V usage is TRBV6-5 and J usage is TRBJ2-1; weak D call: TRBD2 (5 bases). Trimming shortened V by 2 bases and J by 7 bases, and 9 bases separated the two germline ends. The CDR3 spans 13 residues. Germline loops: CDR1 MNHEY, CDR2 SVGAGI. The CDR3 spells CASSYGRTNEQFF. Written as DNA, the CDR3 is TGTGCCAGCAGTTACGGGCGGACTAATGAGCAGTTCTTC.

The V and J genes are TRBV15 and TRBJ2-3; 10 bases match TRBD2. The CDR3 sequence is 18 residues long. Looked up from germline, CDR1 is LNHNV and CDR2 is YYDKDF (reference sequence). V shed 5 bases and J 8 bases; nucleotides not matched to a gene: 19. CDR3: CATSQGGLAGVSPGTQYF. CDR3 nucleotides: TGTGCCACCAGCCAGGGGGGGCTAGCGGGAGTCTCCCCGGGTACGCAGTATTTT.

The chain is built from TRBV7-3 and TRBJ1-2, with D tentatively TRBD1 (6 bases). The V end was cut by 2 bases, the J end by 7 bases, with 11 bases between. Per the germline V gene, CDR1 is SGHTA and CDR2 is FQGTGA. This CDR3 comprises 13 residues. CDR3 sequence reads: CASSLAGGGGYTF. CDR3 nucleotide sequence: TGTGCCAGCAGCTTAGCCGGGGGCGGTGGCTACACCTTC. The whole variable domain, filled in from reference TRBV7-3 and TRBJ1-2, reads GAGVSQTPSNKVTEKGKYVELRCDPISGHTALYWYRQSLGQGPEFLIYFQGTGAADDSGLPNDRFFAVRPEGSVSTLKIQRTERGDSAVYLCASSLAGGGGYTFGSGTRLTVV.

DNA for the CDR3: TGTGCCAGCAGCGTAGGGGGGACAGGGAACTATGGCTACACCTTC. Amino acids: CASSVGGTGNYGYTF. This rearrangement joins TRBV9 to TRBJ1-2; 9 positions agree with TRBD1. Looked up from germline, CDR1 is SGDLS and CDR2 is YYNGEE. CDR3 length: 15 amino acids. J gave up 2 bases and V 0 bases, and 2 bases lay outside the gene matches.

This clone was recorded a few times. The J gene is TRBJ1-2, the V gene TRBV9; 9 bases are a match to TRBD1. V gave up 0 bases and J gave up 4 bases; unmatched junction bases: 1. Germline V gene data show CDR1 as SGDLS and CDR2 as YYNGEE. The CDR3 is 14 residues long. CDR3 residues: CASSVEGQGYGYTF. CDR3 coding DNA: TGTGCCAGCAGCGTAGAGGGACAGGGCTATGGCTACACCTTC.

This clone was recorded only once. The V gene is TRBV9, the J gene TRBJ2-5; tentative D call: TRBD1 (6 bases). Germline lookup yields CDR1 SGDLS and CDR2 YYNGEE. V lost 0 bases and J lost 5, with 14 bases in between. The CDR3 length is 15 residues. For the CDR3, the DNA is TGTGCCAGCAGCGTAGCCCAGGGGTCGGGTGAGACCCAGTACTTC. Its translation is CASSVAQGSGETQYF.

Remarks on this clone: Other nucleotide sequences in the sample specify the same CDR3. The rearrangement links TRBV9 to TRBJ2-2, with D unresolved. V shed 0 bases and J shed 3 bases, with 0 bases lying between them. The CDR3 extends over 12 amino acids. Germline V gives CDR1 SGDLS, CDR2 YYNGEE. DNA for the CDR3: TGTGCCAGCAGCGTAGACACCGGGGAGCTGTTTTTT. It codes for CASSVDTGELFF. Together with reference TRBV9 and TRBJ2-2, the CDR3 gives the full variable domain: DSGVTQTPKHLITATGQRVTLRCSPRSGDLSVYWYQQSLDQGLQFLIQYYNGEERAKGNILERFSAQQFPDLHSELNLSSLELGDSALYFCASSVDTGELFFGEGSRLTVL.

The chain uses TRBV10-1 and TRBJ2-3; 7 bases are shared with TRBD2. The CDR3 is 16 residues long. From germline, CDR1 is WNHNN and CDR2 SYGVQD (reference sequence). V shed 3 bases, J shed 2 bases, and the junction held 8 bases outside the gene matches. The CDR3 spells CASSDQSGTYTDTQYF. The CDR3, as DNA: TGCGCCAGCAGTGATCAGAGCGGGACTTACACAGATACGCAGTATTTT.

The V and J genes are TRBV4-3 and TRBJ1-3; 8 bases match TRBD1. The J segment lost 1 base and the V segment lost 5 bases, leaving 4 bases of the junction unmatched. Germline-derived CDR1 and CDR2 are LGHNA and YSLEER. The CDR3 has 15 residues. The CDR3 protein is CASSYRTGSGNTIYF. In DNA form, the CDR3 reads TGCGCCAGCAGCTATAGGACAGGGTCTGGAAACACCATATATTTT.

The chain couples TRBV3-1 (or the pseudogene TRBV3-2) to TRBJ1-6; 7 bases align to TRBD1. The CDR3 is 14 amino acids. Germline V gene data show CDR1 as LGHDT and CDR2 as YNNKEL (reference sequence). V was pared by 4 bases and J by 9 bases, with 6 bases of the junction left unmatched. This CDR3 reads CASSPGQEASPLHF. The CDR3 region has the DNA TGTGCCAGCAGCCCAGGACAGGAAGCTTCACCCCTCCACTTT.